This T cell receptor (beta chain) emerged from a study of blood T cell repertoires in COVID-19. Study at large: Italy, Spain and the United States were the sources of the convalescent and acute COVID-19 samples.

A word on this clone: Other DNA sequences in the sample encode the same CDR3.

From germline, CDR1 is LGHDT and CDR2 YNNKEL (reference sequence). The CDR3 covers 13 residues. With 2 bases clipped from V and 3 bases from J, the junction kept 0 bases outside the gene matches. Seattle patient enrollment occurred during active infection, with longitudinal follow-up thereafter. In the source study's methods: Estimates of nucleated cell counts were drawn from the amplification of reference gene primers. Profiling relied on immunoSEQ multiplex PCR, and the TCRdb table lists in-frame clones only, not all of them. For V, J and clone size, that table is used; D and trimming come from the DNA. The table lists hundreds of thousands of clones, about 88% of them singletons, with roughly 7.3% in the top ten.

V usage is TRBV3-1 (or the pseudogene TRBV3-2) and J usage is TRBJ1-1, with 7 bases fitting TRBD1. The TCR comes from a woman between 45 and 60 years old with COVID-19, enrolled during active disease. Sequencing was done on a sample of peripheral blood. The CDR3: CASSQTGDTEAFF. CDR3 DNA: TGTGCCAGCAGCCAAACAGGGGACACTGAAGCTTTCTTT.